This T cell receptor beta chain came from a study of CD8+ T cells in alopecia areata. Whole-study findings and limits: An increase in clonality over normal scalp was evident in lesional scalp, especially alopecia totalis/universalis.

cDNA serving as the sequencing template came from extracted, reverse transcribed RNA. Assay used: immunoSEQ multiplex PCR; TCRdb lists only in-frame clones, some missing. The sample holds about 200,000 clones; under 60% are singletons and the top ten take about 1.6%. This clone was observed many times. What it binds is unknown. J lost 1 base, V lost 6 bases, and 12 bases had no gene match. CDR3 length: 18 residues. Germline CDR1 reads SGHTA; CDR2 reads FQGNSA. Treatment denoted: oral pan-JAK inhibitor, 5-10 mg twice daily. The study team obtained lesional scalp punch biopsies and peripheral blood from alopecia areata patients.

Sequences were derived from CD4+ T cells sorted from blood, sampled at week 4, from a patient treated with tofacitinib. V and J are TRBV7-2 and TRBJ2-7, with 13 bases lining up with TRBD2. The source of this sequence is a human donor with alopecia areata. CDR3 sequence reads: CASSHHGLAGAKSYEQYF. The CDR3 DNA is TGTGCCAGCAGTCACCACGGACTAGCGGGGGCTAAATCCTACGAGCAGTACTTC.